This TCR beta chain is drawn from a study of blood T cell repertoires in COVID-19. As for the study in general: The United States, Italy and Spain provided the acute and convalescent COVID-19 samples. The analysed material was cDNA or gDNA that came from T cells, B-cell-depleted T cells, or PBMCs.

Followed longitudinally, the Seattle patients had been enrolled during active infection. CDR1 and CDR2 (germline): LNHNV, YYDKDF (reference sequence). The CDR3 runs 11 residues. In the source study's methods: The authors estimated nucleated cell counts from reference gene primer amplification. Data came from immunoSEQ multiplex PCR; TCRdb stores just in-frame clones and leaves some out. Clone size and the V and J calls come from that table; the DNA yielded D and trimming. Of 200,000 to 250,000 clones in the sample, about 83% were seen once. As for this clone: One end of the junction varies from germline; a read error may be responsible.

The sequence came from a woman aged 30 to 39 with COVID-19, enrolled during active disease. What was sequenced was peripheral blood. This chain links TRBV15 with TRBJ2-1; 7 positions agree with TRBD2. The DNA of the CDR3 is TGTGCCACCAGCTGGGGGACTATCACCCTCTTC. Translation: CATSWGTITLF.